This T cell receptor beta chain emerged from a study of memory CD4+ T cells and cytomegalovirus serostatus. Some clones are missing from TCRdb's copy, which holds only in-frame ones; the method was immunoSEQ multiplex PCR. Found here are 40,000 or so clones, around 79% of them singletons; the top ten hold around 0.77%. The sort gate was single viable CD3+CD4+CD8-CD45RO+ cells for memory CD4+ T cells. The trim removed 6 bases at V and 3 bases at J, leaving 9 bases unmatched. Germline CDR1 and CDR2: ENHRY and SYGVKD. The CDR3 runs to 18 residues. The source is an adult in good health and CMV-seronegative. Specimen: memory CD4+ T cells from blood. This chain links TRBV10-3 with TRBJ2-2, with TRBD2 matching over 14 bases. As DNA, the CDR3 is TGTGCCATCAGCCCGACTAGCGGGGGGGCCATGGACACCGGGGAGCTGTTTTTT. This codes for CAISPTSGGAMDTGELFF.